Listed below are T cell receptor beta chains from one sample, sequenced in a study of early T cells in non-severe SARS-CoV-2 infection. TCRdb independently ran MiXCR on the 5' RACE reads; one entry per CDR3 protein. The table has about 56,000 distinct CDR3 sequences, roughly a tenth seen once; the top ten hold under 7.5%. Sample: whole blood. The origin of the receptors is an adult who was a healthcare worker with PCR-confirmed SARS-CoV-2 infection or an uninfected control (not recorded which). The conserved cysteine and the conserved F or W are not part of the CDR3 here.

j_call	v_call	cdr3_aa
TRBJ1-1	TRBV29-1	SVEVDRETEAF
TRBJ2-7	TRBV29-1	SVGTGIYEQY
TRBJ2-5	TRBV20-1	SSSFETQY
TRBJ2-7	TRBV4-3	ASSQDLGGNRYEQY
TRBJ1-1	TRBV20-1	SARAGGTEAF
TRBJ2-7	TRBV7-9	ASSFGGRAYEQY
TRBJ1-6	TRBV6-6	ASSLGTVGNSPLH
TRBJ2-7	TRBV5-4	ASSSGSSYEQY
TRBJ2-1	TRBV7-2	ASSQGQGSGNEQF
TRBJ1-5	TRBV30	AWTADSNQPQH
TRBJ2-1	TRBV10-2	ATNLWLAGDSPLEQF
TRBJ2-5	TRBV4-1	ASSRSGVQETQY
TRBJ2-7	TRBV20-1	SAILSGEQY
TRBJ2-4	TRBV29-1	SFQGPGDIQY
TRBJ2-3	TRBV5-1	ASSLNPAGTGAGDTQY
TRBJ1-5	TRBV6-1	ASSEDRGQPQH
TRBJ1-4	TRBV2	ASSEAFGRSEKLF
TRBJ2-7	TRBV5-6	ASSFLAPSGYEQY
TRBJ2-7	TRBV20-1	SARAARTGGDEQY
TRBJ2-4	TRBV7-2	ASSLGQGNIQY
TRBJ1-2	TRBV20-1	SARDRAGYGYT
TRBJ2-5	TRBV13	ASSIVGGQETQY
TRBJ2-1	TRBV29-1	SVETSGWSNNEQF
TRBJ2-1	TRBV3-1	ASSPGGGQF
TRBJ2-7	TRBV4-2	ASSQGGVGTASYEQY
TRBJ1-2	TRBV12-3/TRBV12-4	ASSFGGAYGYT
TRBJ2-1	TRBV30	AWSYGTKQF
TRBJ2-2	TRBV21-1	ASSKLGLAGGHGTGELF
TRBJ2-1	TRBV7-2	ASSISSGSLINEQF
TRBJ2-2	TRBV7-6	ASSSPIDGELF
TRBJ2-5	TRBV5-1	ASSFGFQETQY
TRBJ2-7	TRBV5-1	ASSSGAGQSSYEQY
TRBJ2-4	TRBV28	ASSLEQGFGKNIQY
TRBJ2-5	TRBV28	ASSPPGLPQGETQY
TRBJ1-5	TRBV7-2	ASSSPGQGGNQPQH
TRBJ2-7	TRBV20-1	SASGLYEQY
TRBJ2-4	TRBV15	ATSRDFVDQDIQY
TRBJ2-7	TRBV7-9	ASSLESGTAYEQY
TRBJ2-7	TRBV6-2/TRBV6-3	ASSYDRGGYEQY
TRBJ2-7	TRBV24-1	ATSDFLWGQGAASYEQY
TRBJ2-1	TRBV5-1	ASSPRTGSRYNEQF
TRBJ2-1	TRBV4-2	ASSQGLAGLVNEQF
TRBJ2-2	TRBV7-6	PSSSGLAGVSGELF
TRBJ1-1	TRBV18	ASSPFDRVTEAF
TRBJ2-7	TRBV11-2	ASSLGSGEQY
TRBJ2-3	TRBV7-2	ASSLALAGGADTQY
TRBJ2-3	TRBV4-2	ASSQAYGTTDTQY
TRBJ2-1	TRBV11-3	ASSSYLRGEQF
TRBJ2-3	TRBV6-2/TRBV6-3	ASCSRSFSTDTQY
TRBJ2-3	TRBV13	ASSYRASTDTQY
TRBJ2-7	TRBV11-2	ASSPWYGGEKQY
TRBJ1-2	TRBV7-2	ASSLAYGGYT
TRBJ2-5	TRBV10-3	AISESSPVGLAGEGEETQY